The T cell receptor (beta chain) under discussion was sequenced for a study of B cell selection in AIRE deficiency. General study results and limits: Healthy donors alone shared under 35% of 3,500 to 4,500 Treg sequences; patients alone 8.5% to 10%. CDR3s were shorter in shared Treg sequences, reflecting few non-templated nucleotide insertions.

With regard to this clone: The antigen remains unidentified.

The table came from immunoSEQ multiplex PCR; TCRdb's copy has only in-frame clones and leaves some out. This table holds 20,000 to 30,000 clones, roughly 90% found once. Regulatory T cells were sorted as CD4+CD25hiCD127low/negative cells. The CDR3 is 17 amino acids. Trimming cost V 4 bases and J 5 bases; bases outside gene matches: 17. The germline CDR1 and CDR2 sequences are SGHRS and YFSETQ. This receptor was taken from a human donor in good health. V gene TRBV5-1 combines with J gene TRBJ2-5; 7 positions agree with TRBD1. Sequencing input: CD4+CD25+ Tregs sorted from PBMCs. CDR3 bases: TGCGCCAGCAGCCCCCGGTCTCAGCAGGGGGTGGGGGAGACCCAGTACTTC. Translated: CASSPRSQQGVGETQYF.